These 23 T cell receptor beta chains came from one sample sequenced in a study of cytomegalovirus exposure and HLA in healthy donors. In the PCR, 60 Vbeta and 13 Jbeta primers were used. Produced via immunoSEQ multiplex PCR; TCRdb's table is partial and in-frame only. Here the sample spans some 130,000 clones, approximately 87% being singletons. What was sequenced was PBMCs. The receptors stem from a man between 40 and 49 years old in good health and CMV-seronegative.

V is TRBV7-2 and J is TRBJ1-5, with a weak D call TRBD1 (6 bases). The CDR3 is 15 amino acids. The V and J ends lost 5 bases and 0 bases respectively, with 11 bases between them. Germline-derived CDR1 and CDR2 are SGHTA and FQGNSA. CDR3 in DNA: TGTGCCAGCAGCCACGGACAGTATAGCAATCAGCCCCAGCATTTT. Encoded protein: CASSHGQYSNQPQHF.

The gene calls are TRBV7-2 and TRBJ1-1, with 8 bases identical to TRBD1. CDR3 length: 16 residues. V lost 0 bases to trimming and J lost 4 bases; unmatched junction nucleotides: 7. Germline V gene lookup returns CDR1 SGHTA and CDR2 FQGNSA. The CDR3 DNA reads TGTGCCAGCAGCTTAGCTATGCAGGGGGCGGGCACTGAAGCTTTCTTT. This gives the protein CASSLAMQGAGTEAFF.

The CDR3 DNA reads as TGCGCCAGCAGCTTGGTGGCGGGGGGGCGGAATACGCAGTATTTT. This sequence encodes CASSLVAGGRNTQYF. The V call is TRBV5-1, the J call TRBJ2-3; 9 positions agree with TRBD2. CDR1 SGHRS and CDR2 YFSETQ come from the germline V gene. V was pared by 0 bases and J by 7 bases, with 6 bases of the junction left unmatched. CDR3 size: 15 residues.

The J gene is TRBJ2-3, the V gene TRBV9; possibly TRBD1 for D (7 bases). Trimming removed 4 bases from V and 0 bases from J, with 15 bases in between. Germline values: CDR1 SGDLS, CDR2 YYNGEE. This CDR3 has 16 residues. CDR3: CASSPQGGTSTDTQYF. For the CDR3, the DNA is TGTGCCAGCAGCCCCCAGGGGGGAACTAGCACAGATACGCAGTATTTT.

This chain joins TRBV6-5 and TRBJ2-1; 10 nucleotides match TRBD2. This CDR3 has 15 residues. After removal of 8 bases from V and 6 bases from J, the junction contained 10 bases not matched to a gene. Germline CDR1 is MNHEY and CDR2 is SVGAGI. CDR3 nucleotide sequence: TGTGCCAGCGGGGCTAGCGGGGGTAGGGGCAATGAGCAGTTCTTC. Its protein product is CASGASGGRGNEQFF.

The rearrangement joins TRBV6-5 to TRBJ2-2, with D maybe TRBD1 (7 bases). Per germline, CDR1 MNHEY and CDR2 SVGAGI. Trimming cost V 7 bases and J 7 bases, with 19 bases left between them. The CDR3 contains 15 residues. CDR3 DNA: TGTGCCAGCACCCTAGGAGGGGGCGATGACGGGGAGCTGTTTTTT. Its translation: CASTLGGGDDGELFF.

V and J are TRBV4-3 and TRBJ1-2; no firm D call. The germline V gene has CDR1 LGHNA and CDR2 YSLEER. The CDR3 covers 14 residues. V dropped 1 base and J dropped 6 bases, with 12 bases sitting between them. The CDR3 reads CASSQVWTRDGYTF. The DNA for the CDR3 is TGCGCCAGCAGCCAAGTATGGACTAGGGATGGCTACACCTTC.

The chain joins TRBV7-2 to TRBJ1-5; D is possibly TRBD1 (6 bases). The CDR3 covers 18 residues. Per germline, CDR1 SGHTA and CDR2 FQGNSA. Trimming removed 2 bases at V and 2 bases at J, with 19 bases between. CDR3: CASSLNRDKPYGNQPQHF. CDR3 DNA: TGTGCCAGCAGCTTAAACCGGGACAAACCCTATGGCAATCAGCCCCAGCATTTT.

The chain carries TRBV7-2 and TRBJ2-6, with D perhaps TRBD1 (6 bases). The V end lost 4 bases, the J end lost 1 base, and 17 bases lay between the germline ends. From germline, CDR1 is SGHTA and CDR2 FQGNSA. This CDR3 region has 18 residues. The CDR3 region is CASSSNDKTGSGANVLTF. Written as DNA, the CDR3 is TGTGCCAGCAGCTCGAACGATAAAACAGGGTCTGGGGCCAACGTCCTGACTTTC.

This clone was detected only once. This chain uses TRBV27 with TRBJ2-7; perhaps TRBD1 as D (7 bases). From germline, CDR1 is MNHEY and CDR2 SMNVEV (reference sequence). Trimming pared 3 bases from V and 4 bases from J, leaving 13 bases between. The CDR3 runs 14 residues. Here the CDR3 DNA reads TGTGCCAGCAGTTTGTCCAGGGGGGCTTACGAGCAGTACTTC. This translates into CASSLSRGAYEQYF.

In this sample, this clone turned up once. The rearrangement joins TRBV29-1 to TRBJ2-7; 10 bases match TRBD1. With V trimmed by 6 bases and J by 4 bases, 6 bases remained unmatched. Germline CDR1 and CDR2: SQVTM and ANQGSEA. This CDR3 comprises 13 residues. CDR3 sequence (DNA): TGCAGCGTAGGGGACAGGGGAGGTTACGAGCAGTACTTC. This translates into CSVGDRGGYEQYF.

This chain connects TRBV6-5 to TRBJ1-1; 10 bases line up with TRBD1. With 4 bases clipped from V and 4 bases from J, the junction kept 6 bases outside the gene matches. CDR1 is MNHEY and CDR2 is SVGAGI in the germline V gene. There are 15 residues in the CDR3. The CDR3 DNA is TGTGCCAGCAGTTTCCAGACAGGGGGCGGCACTGAAGCTTTCTTT. Protein product: CASSFQTGGGTEAFF.

V and J are TRBV19 and TRBJ1-5; TRBD1 aligns across 7 bases. Trimming removed 1 base from V and 3 bases from J; junction bases left unmatched: 6. Germline CDR1 is LNHDA and CDR2 is SQIVND (reference sequence). CDR3 length: 16 residues. The CDR3 DNA follows: TGTGCCAGTAGTATAGTTAGGGGACAGAACAATCAGCCCCAGCATTTT. Amino acids: CASSIVRGQNNQPQHF.

The gene calls are TRBV19 and TRBJ2-7; TRBD1 might be the D (6 bases). Germline V gives CDR1 LNHDA, CDR2 SQIVND (reference sequence). V was cut by 4 bases and J by 4 bases, with 14 bases left in between. This CDR3 has 14 residues. CDR3 sequence reads: CASSTTGVGYEQYF. In DNA form, the CDR3 reads TGTGCCAGTAGTACGACAGGTGTTGGGTACGAGCAGTACTTC.

This chain links TRBV29-1 with TRBJ2-7; 10 bases line up with TRBD1. V was clipped by 5 bases and J by 4 bases; unmatched bases: 8. This CDR3 spans 14 amino acids. Germline V gives CDR1 SQVTM, CDR2 ANQGSEA. This CDR3 reads CSVRRQGARYEQYF. CDR3 DNA sequence: TGCAGCGTTAGGCGACAGGGGGCTAGGTACGAGCAGTACTTC.

The chain couples TRBV4-1 to TRBJ2-3; 10 nucleotides line up with TRBD2. In germline, CDR1 is MGHRA, CDR2 YSYEKL. Germline trimming cut 2 bases from V and 1 base from J; bases unmatched to any gene: 3. There are 16 residues in the CDR3. CDR3 protein: CASSQHLAGGTDTQYF. In DNA form, the CDR3 reads TGCGCCAGCAGCCAACACCTAGCGGGAGGCACAGATACGCAGTATTTT.

CDR3 residues: CASSDETLNTEAFF. Here the CDR3 DNA reads TGTGCCAGCAGTGATGAGACACTGAACACTGAAGCTTTCTTT. The genes are TRBV25-1 and TRBJ1-1; D unresolved. The CDR3 is 14 residues long. The ends were cut back, 3 bases at V and 0 bases at J, with 8 bases in the middle. Germline V gene data show CDR1 as MGHDK and CDR2 as SYGVNS.

V is TRBV11-2 and J is TRBJ2-1; TRBD1 is a possible D gene (6 bases). V lost 5 bases, J lost 10 bases, and 12 bases lay in between. This CDR3 contains 12 residues. Germline CDR1 reads SGHAT; CDR2 reads FQNNGV. This CDR3 is CASSPLGAEQFF. The CDR3 bases are TGTGCCAGCAGCCCCCTGGGGGCCGAGCAGTTCTTC.

The chain has TRBV14 and TRBJ2-3; weak D call: TRBD1 (5 bases). CDR1 SGHDN and CDR2 FVKESK come from the germline V gene. The CDR3 is made up of 15 amino acids. V gave up 1 base and J gave up 4 bases, with 12 bases separating them. Here the CDR3 DNA reads TGTGCCAGCAGCCAAGGGTCAGGGTTTGCAGATACGCAGTATTTT. Protein product: CASSQGSGFADTQYF.

This clone was counted only a few times. The chain links TRBV27 to TRBJ2-5; D may be TRBD1 (5 bases). In germline, CDR1 is MNHEY, CDR2 SMNVEV (reference sequence). This CDR3 has 13 amino acids. V was trimmed by 5 bases and J by 4 bases, leaving 11 bases between them. The CDR3, as DNA: TGTGCCAGCAGTATCCAGGGTCCAGAGACCCAGTACTTC. This sequence encodes CASSIQGPETQYF.

V is TRBV29-1 and J is TRBJ1-4, with D possibly being TRBD1 (5 bases). CDR3 length equals 12 residues. V lost 7 bases and J lost 10, with 16 bases in between. In germline, CDR1 is SQVTM, CDR2 ANQGSEA. This CDR3 reads CSASMRGGKLFF. DNA of the CDR3: TGCAGCGCCTCTATGCGGGGGGGAAAACTGTTTTTT. The full variable domain, in which reference TRBV29-1 and TRBJ1-4 provide the parts outside the CDR3, is SAVISQKPSRDICQRGTSLTIQCQVDSQVTMMFWYRQQPGQSLTLIATANQGSEATYESGFVIDKFPISRPNLTFSTLTVSNMSPEDSSIYLCSASMRGGKLFFGSGTQLSVL.

The chain joins TRBV9 to TRBJ2-1, with TRBD2 matching over 7 bases. V lost 4 bases, J lost 9 bases, and 7 bases stayed unmatched. The CDR3 totals 13 residues. Germline V gene data show CDR1 as SGDLS and CDR2 as YYNGEE. CDR3 protein: CASSPASGGEQFF. In DNA form, the CDR3 reads TGTGCCAGCAGCCCGGCCTCGGGGGGTGAGCAGTTCTTC.

The chain uses TRBV4-2 and TRBJ2-7; the match to TRBD2 covers 9 bases. The CDR3 spans 16 residues. The junction had 8 bases not matched to a gene; V was cut back by 1 base and J by 4 bases. CDR1 LGHNA and CDR2 YNFKEQ come from the germline V gene. The CDR3 spells CASSQAVAGGRYEQYF. The CDR3 DNA sequence: TGTGCCAGCAGCCAAGCAGTGGCGGGAGGGCGGTACGAGCAGTACTTC.